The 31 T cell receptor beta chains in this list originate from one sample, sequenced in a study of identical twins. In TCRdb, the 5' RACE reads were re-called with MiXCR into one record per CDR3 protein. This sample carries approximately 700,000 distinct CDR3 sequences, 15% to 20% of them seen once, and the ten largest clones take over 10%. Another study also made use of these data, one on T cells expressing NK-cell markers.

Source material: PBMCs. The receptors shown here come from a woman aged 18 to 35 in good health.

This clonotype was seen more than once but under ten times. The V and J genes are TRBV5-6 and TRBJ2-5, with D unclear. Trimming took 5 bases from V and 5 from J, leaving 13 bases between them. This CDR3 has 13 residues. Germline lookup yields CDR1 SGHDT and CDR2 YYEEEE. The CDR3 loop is CASRLLGRETQYF. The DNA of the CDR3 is TGTGCCAGCAGGTTGTTGGGTCGGGAGACCCAGTACTTC.

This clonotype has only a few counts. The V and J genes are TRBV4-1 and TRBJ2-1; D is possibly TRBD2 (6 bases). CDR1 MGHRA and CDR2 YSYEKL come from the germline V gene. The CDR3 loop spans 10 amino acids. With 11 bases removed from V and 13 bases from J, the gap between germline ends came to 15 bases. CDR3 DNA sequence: TGCGCCTCCTCGGGGGAGTACCAGTTCTTC. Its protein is CASSGEYQFF.

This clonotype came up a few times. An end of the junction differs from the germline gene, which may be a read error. CDR3 DNA: TGCGCCAGCAGCCCCGGGACAGGGGGAGAAAAACTGTTTTTT. It is translated as CASSPGTGGEKLFF. J is TRBJ1-4 and V is TRBV12-3 or TRBV12-4; 11 bases are a match to TRBD1. The CDR3 loop spans 14 amino acids.

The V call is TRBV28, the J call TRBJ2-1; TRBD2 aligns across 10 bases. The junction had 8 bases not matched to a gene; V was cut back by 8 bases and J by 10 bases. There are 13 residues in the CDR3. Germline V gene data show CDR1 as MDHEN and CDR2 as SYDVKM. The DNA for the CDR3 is TGTGCCAGCCGGGGACTAGCGCATGGCGAGCAGTTCTTC. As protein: CASRGLAHGEQFF.

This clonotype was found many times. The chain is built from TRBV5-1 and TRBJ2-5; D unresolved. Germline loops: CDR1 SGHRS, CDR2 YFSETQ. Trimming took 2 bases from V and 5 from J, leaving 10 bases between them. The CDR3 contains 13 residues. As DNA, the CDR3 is TGCGCCAGCAGCTTACTGGGTGAGGAGACCCAGTACTTC. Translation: CASSLLGEETQYF.

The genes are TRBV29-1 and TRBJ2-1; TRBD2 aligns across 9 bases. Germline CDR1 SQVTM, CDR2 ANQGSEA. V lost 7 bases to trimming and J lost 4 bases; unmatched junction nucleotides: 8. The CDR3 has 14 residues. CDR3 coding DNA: TGCAGCGCCGCGGCTAGCGGGGTATACAATGAGCAGTTCTTC. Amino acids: CSAAASGVYNEQFF.

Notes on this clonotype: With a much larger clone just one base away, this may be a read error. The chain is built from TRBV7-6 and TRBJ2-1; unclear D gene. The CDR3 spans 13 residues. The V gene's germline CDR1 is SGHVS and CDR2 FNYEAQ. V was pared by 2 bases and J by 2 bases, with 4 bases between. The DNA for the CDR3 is TGTGCCAGCAGCTTAAATGCCTACAATGAGCAGTTCTTC. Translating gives CASSLNAYNEQFF.

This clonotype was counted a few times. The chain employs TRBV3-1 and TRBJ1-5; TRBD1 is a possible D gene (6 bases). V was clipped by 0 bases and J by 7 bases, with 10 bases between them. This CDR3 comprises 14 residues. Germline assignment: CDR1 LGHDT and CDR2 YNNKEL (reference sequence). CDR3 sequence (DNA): TGTGCCAGCAGCCAAGAACCGGGGGCGCAGCCCCAGCATTTT. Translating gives CASSQEPGAQPQHF.

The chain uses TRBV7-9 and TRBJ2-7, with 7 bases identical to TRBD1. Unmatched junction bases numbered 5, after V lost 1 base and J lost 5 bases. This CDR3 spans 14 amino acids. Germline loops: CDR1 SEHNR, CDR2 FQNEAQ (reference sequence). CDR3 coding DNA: TGTGCCAGCAGCTTAGAAGGGGGCGCCCACGAGCAGTACTTC. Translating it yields CASSLEGGAHEQYF.

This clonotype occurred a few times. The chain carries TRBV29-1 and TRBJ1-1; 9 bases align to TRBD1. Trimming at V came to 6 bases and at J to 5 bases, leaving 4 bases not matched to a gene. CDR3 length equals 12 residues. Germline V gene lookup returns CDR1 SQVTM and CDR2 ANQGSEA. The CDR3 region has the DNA TGCAGCGTCCGACAGGGGGAAACTGAAGCTTTCTTT. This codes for CSVRQGETEAFF.

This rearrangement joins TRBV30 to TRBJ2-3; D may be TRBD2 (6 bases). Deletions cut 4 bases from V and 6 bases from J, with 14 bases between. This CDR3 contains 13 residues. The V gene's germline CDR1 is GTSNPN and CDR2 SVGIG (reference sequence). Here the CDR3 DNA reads TGTGCCTGGAACGGCGGGACGCTGGATACGCAGTATTTT. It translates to CAWNGGTLDTQYF. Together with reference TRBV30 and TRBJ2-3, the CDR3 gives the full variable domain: SQTIHQWPATLVQPVGSPLSLECTVEGTSNPNLYWYRQAAGRGLQLLFYSVGIGQISSEVPQNLSASRPQDRQFILSSKKLLLSDSGFYLCAWNGGTLDTQYFGPGTRLTVL.

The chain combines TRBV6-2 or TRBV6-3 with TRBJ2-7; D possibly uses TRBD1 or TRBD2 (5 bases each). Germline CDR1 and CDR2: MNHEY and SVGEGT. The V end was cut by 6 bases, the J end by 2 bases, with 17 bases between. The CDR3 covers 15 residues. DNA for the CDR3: TGTGCCAGCAGACGAGAGGGGACGGGACCCTACGAGCAGTACTTC. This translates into CASRREGTGPYEQYF.

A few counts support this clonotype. CDR3 bases: TGCGCCAGCAGCCAAGATCATCCCGTGCCCCGGGAGCTGTTTTTT. It specifies CASSQDHPVPRELFF. The chain joins TRBV4-1 to TRBJ2-2; D unresolved. The CDR3 has 15 amino acids. Germline V gene lookup returns CDR1 MGHRA and CDR2 YSYEKL. V was pared by 0 bases and J by 9 bases, with 14 bases between.

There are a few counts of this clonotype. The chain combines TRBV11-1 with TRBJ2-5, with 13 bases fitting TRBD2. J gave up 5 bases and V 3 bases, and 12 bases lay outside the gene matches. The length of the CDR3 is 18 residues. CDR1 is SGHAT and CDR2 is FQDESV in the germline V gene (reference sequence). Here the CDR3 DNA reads TGTGCCAGCAGCTTCTCCATTGGACTAGCGGGGGAGGTGGAGACCCAGTACTTC. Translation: CASSFSIGLAGEVETQYF.

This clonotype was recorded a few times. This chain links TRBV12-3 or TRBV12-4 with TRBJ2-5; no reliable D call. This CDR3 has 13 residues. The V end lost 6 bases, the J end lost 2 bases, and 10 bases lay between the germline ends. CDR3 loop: CASRGPRQETQYF. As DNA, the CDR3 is TGTGCCAGCAGAGGGCCACGGCAAGAGACCCAGTACTTC.

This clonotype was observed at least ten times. The CDR3 DNA reads as TGCGCCAGCAGCATGGCCGGGGCACTCTACGAGCAGTACTTC. It encodes CASSMAGALYEQYF. The rearrangement joins TRBV5-1 to TRBJ2-7, with D perhaps given as TRBD1 or TRBD2 (5 bases each). The V end was cut by 4 bases, the J end by 3 bases, with 14 bases between. This CDR3 is built from 14 residues. CDR1 and CDR2 (germline): SGHRS, YFSETQ.

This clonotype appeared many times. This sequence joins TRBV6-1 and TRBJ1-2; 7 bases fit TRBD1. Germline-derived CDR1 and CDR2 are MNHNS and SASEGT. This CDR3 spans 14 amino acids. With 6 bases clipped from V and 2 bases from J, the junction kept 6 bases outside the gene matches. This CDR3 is CASSPQTGNYGYTF. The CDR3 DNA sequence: TGTGCCAGCAGCCCCCAGACAGGGAACTATGGCTACACCTTC.

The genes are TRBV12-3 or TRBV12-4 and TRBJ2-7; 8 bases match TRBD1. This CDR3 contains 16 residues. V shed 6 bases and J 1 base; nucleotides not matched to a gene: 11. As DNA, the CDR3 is TGTGCCAGCAGCGGTATCGGACAGGGCCCATCCTACGAGCAGTACTTC. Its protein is CASSGIGQGPSYEQYF.

DNA of the CDR3: TGTGCTAGTGGTTTGGGGGGTTACGAGCAGTACTTC. Translated: CASGLGGYEQYF. V gene TRBV12-5 combines with J gene TRBJ2-7; D not certain. This CDR3 is built from 12 residues. Deletions cut 1 base from V and 4 bases from J, with 5 bases between. Germline loops: CDR1 LGHNT, CDR2 FRNRAP.

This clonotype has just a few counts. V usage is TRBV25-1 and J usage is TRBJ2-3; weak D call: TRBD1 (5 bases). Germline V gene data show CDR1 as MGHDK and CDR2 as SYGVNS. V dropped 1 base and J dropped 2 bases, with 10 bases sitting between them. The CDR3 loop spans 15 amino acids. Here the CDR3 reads CASSESDRFTDTQYF. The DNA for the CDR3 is TGTGCCAGCAGTGAATCAGACAGATTCACAGATACGCAGTATTTT.

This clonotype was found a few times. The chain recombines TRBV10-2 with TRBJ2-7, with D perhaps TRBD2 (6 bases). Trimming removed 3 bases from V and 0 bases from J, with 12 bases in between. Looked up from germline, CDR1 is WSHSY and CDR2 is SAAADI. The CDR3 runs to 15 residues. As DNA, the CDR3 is TGCGCCAGCAGTGACCCTCGCGGGGCCTCCTACGAGCAGTACTTC. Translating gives CASSDPRGASYEQYF.

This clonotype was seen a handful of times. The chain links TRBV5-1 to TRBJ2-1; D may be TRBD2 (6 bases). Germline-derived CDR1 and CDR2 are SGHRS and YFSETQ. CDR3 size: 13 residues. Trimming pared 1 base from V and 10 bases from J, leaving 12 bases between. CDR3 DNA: TGCGCCAGCAGCTTGACGGAGGCGGGGGAGCAGTTCTTC. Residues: CASSLTEAGEQFF.

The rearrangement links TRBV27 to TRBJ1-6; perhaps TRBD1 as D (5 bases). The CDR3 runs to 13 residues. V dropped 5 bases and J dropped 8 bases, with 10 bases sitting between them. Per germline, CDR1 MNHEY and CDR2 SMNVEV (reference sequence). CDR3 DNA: TGTGCCAGCAGTCGGGACTTCGATTCACCCCTCCACTTT. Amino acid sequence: CASSRDFDSPLHF.

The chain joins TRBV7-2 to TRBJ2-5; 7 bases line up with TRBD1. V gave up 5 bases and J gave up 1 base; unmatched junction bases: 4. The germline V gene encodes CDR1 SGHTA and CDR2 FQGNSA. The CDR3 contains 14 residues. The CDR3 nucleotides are TGTGCCAGCAGCACACAGGGGTCCCAAGAGACCCAGTACTTC. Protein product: CASSTQGSQETQYF.

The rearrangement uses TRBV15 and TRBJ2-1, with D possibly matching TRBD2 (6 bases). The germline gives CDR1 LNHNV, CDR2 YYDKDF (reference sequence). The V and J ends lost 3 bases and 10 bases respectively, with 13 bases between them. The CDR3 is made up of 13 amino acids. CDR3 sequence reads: CATSRAGTEEQFF. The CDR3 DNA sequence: TGTGCCACCAGCAGGGCGGGGACCGAGGAGCAGTTCTTC.

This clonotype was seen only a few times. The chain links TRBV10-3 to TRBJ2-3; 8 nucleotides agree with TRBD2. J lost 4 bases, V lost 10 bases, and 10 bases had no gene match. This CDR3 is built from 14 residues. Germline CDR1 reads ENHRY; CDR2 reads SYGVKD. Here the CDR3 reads CATLKREPPDTQYF. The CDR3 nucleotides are TGTGCCACCCTTAAGCGGGAGCCCCCAGATACGCAGTATTTT.

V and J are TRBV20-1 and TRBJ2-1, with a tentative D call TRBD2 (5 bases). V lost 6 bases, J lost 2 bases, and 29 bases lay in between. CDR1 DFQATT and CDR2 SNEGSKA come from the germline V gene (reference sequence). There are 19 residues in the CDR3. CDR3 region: CSARNRLAQKRIPYNEQFF. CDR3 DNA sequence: TGCAGTGCCAGAAATAGGCTAGCCCAAAAGAGGATCCCCTACAATGAGCAGTTCTTC.

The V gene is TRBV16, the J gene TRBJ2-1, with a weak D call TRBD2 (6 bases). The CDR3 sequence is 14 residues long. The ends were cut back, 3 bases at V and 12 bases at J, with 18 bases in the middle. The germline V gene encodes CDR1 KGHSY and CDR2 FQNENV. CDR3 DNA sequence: TGTGCCAGCAGCCAGGGCGGGACCGCCTATGGGCAGTTCTTC. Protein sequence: CASSQGGTAYGQFF.

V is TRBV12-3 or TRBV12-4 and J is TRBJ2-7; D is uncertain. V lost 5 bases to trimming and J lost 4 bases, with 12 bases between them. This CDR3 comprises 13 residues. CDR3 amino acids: CASSREQRYEQYF. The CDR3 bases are TGTGCCAGCAGTAGGGAACAGCGATACGAGCAGTACTTC.

CDR3 residues: CSAPTGPSYEQYF. CDR3 DNA sequence: TGCAGTGCTCCGACAGGGCCCTCCTACGAGCAGTACTTC. This chain links TRBV20-1 with TRBJ2-7, with 7 bases matching TRBD1. In germline, CDR1 is DFQATT, CDR2 SNEGSKA (reference sequence). The trim removed 5 bases at V and 0 bases at J, leaving 4 bases unmatched. The length of the CDR3 is 13 residues.

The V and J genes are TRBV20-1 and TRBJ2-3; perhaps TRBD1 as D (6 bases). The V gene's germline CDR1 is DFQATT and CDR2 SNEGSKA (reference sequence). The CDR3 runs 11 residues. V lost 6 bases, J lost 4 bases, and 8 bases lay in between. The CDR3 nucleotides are TGCAGTGCCAACAGGGCAGATACGCAGTATTTT. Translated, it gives CSANRADTQYF.